Listed here are 31 T cell receptor beta chains from one sample, sequenced in a study of OX40 agonist ivuxolimab in advanced cancers. This table comes from immunoSEQ multiplex PCR, and its TCRdb copy is limited to in-frame clones, with some not included. Of tens of thousands of clones listed, around four fifths are singletons. Sequencing was performed on CD4+ or CD8+ T cells sorted from blood, taken in a trial of the OX40 agonist ivuxolimab. These receptors came from an adult with an advanced solid tumor such as melanoma, head and neck, liver or kidney cancer.

The chain employs TRBV29-1 and TRBJ2-3; TRBD1 matches 7 bases. This CDR3 region has 14 residues. The V gene's germline CDR1 is SQVTM and CDR2 ANQGSEA. V dropped 6 bases and J dropped 0; count of bases not matched to a gene: 6. CDR3 sequence: CSVAGQASTDTQYF. Written as DNA, the CDR3 is TGCAGCGTGGCCGGACAGGCTAGCACAGATACGCAGTATTTT.

J is TRBJ2-5 and V is TRBV28; D may be TRBD2 (6 bases). This CDR3 contains 15 residues. Trimming left V 6 bases short and J 5 bases short, with 19 bases between. CDR1 is MDHEN and CDR2 is SYDVKM in the germline V gene. The CDR3 nucleotides read TGTGCCAGCAGCCAAACGGGACCTGGGGGGGAGACCCAGTACTTC. It translates to CASSQTGPGGETQYF.

The chain uses TRBV7-2 and TRBJ2-1; D assignment may be TRBD1 or TRBD2 (6 bases each). The CDR3 sequence is 13 residues long. The germline V and J ends were trimmed by 1 base and 12 bases, with 13 bases remaining between them. Germline V CDR1 and CDR2: SGHTA, FQGNSA. CDR3 nucleotides: TGTGCCAGCAGCTTAGGTGGGGGGCTGGTGCAGTTCTTC. Translation gives CASSLGGGLVQFF.

This sequence joins TRBV4-3 and TRBJ1-1; D possibly corresponds to TRBD1 (6 bases). Germline-derived CDR1 and CDR2 are LGHNA and YSLEER. The V end lost 5 bases, the J end lost 8 bases, and 18 bases lay between the germline ends. This CDR3 contains 14 residues. The CDR3 reads CASSKFLGQTEAFF. CDR3 in DNA: TGCGCCAGCAGCAAATTTTTAGGACAGACGGAAGCTTTCTTT.

The CDR3 is CASSSNTSPLHF. The CDR3 DNA sequence: TGTGCCAGCAGCTCGAACACATCACCCCTCCACTTT. The gene calls are TRBV9 and TRBJ1-6; D gene unclear. Looked up from germline, CDR1 is SGDLS and CDR2 is YYNGEE. V dropped 4 bases and J dropped 10 bases, with 9 bases sitting between them. This CDR3 has 12 amino acids.

The chain couples TRBV29-1 to TRBJ2-6; D remains unclear. V was pared by 6 bases and J by 1 base, with 10 bases between. The CDR3 covers 14 residues. Germline V gives CDR1 SQVTM, CDR2 ANQGSEA. CDR3 sequence reads: CSVDGESGANVLTF. The CDR3 DNA is TGCAGCGTAGACGGAGAATCTGGGGCCAACGTCCTGACTTTC. The full variable domain, its missing parts supplied by reference TRBV29-1 and TRBJ2-6, is SAVISQKPSRDICQRGTSLTIQCQVDSQVTMMFWYRQQPGQSLTLIATANQGSEATYESGFVIDKFPISRPNLTFSTLTVSNMSPEDSSIYLCSVDGESGANVLTFGAGSRLTVL.

This chain links TRBV9 with TRBJ2-5, with D maybe TRBD2 (6 bases). There are 15 residues in the CDR3. Germline V lookup: CDR1 SGDLS, CDR2 YYNGEE. Trimming took 2 bases from V and 4 from J, leaving 15 bases between them. Here the CDR3 reads CASSVGRAEGETQYF. In DNA form, the CDR3 reads TGTGCCAGCAGCGTCGGCAGGGCGGAGGGAGAGACCCAGTACTTC. Full variable domain (remainder filled in from reference TRBV9 and TRBJ2-5): DSGVTQTPKHLITATGQRVTLRCSPRSGDLSVYWYQQSLDQGLQFLIQYYNGEERAKGNILERFSAQQFPDLHSELNLSSLELGDSALYFCASSVGRAEGETQYFGPGTRLLVL.

This sequence joins TRBV7-6 and TRBJ1-5, with D perhaps matching TRBD1 (6 bases). The germline CDR1 and CDR2 sequences are SGHVS and FNYEAQ. Trimming removed 1 base at V and 6 bases at J, with 13 bases between. The CDR3 extends over 15 amino acids. This CDR3 is CASSLEGGGGQPQHF. The DNA for the CDR3 is TGTGCCAGCAGCTTAGAGGGGGGAGGCGGTCAGCCCCAGCATTTT.

The chain couples TRBV10-2 to TRBJ2-1, with TRBD1 matching 7 bases. The V gene's germline CDR1 is WSHSY and CDR2 SAAADI. This CDR3 region has 16 residues. Trimming at V came to 4 bases and at J to 5 bases, leaving 11 bases not matched to a gene. CDR3 loop: CASSARRGTADNEQFF. The CDR3 DNA follows: TGCGCCAGCAGTGCCCGAAGGGGGACAGCGGACAATGAGCAGTTCTTC.

This clone occurred a few times. The chain carries TRBV10-3 and TRBJ1-2, with no clear D. Trimming cost V 4 bases and J 2 bases, with 8 bases left between them. The CDR3 runs to 13 residues. Germline CDR1 and CDR2: ENHRY and SYGVKD. CDR3 region: CAISARENYGYTF. As DNA, the CDR3 is TGTGCCATCAGTGCGAGGGAGAACTATGGCTACACCTTC.

This clone was observed a few times. The CDR3 loop reads CASSLDSLNNEQFF. For the CDR3, the DNA is TGTGCCAGCAGCTTAGATTCACTTAACAATGAGCAGTTCTTC. This sequence joins TRBV11-3 and TRBJ2-1; D not certain. V lost 0 bases, J lost 5 bases, and 8 bases lay in between. The germline CDR1 and CDR2 sequences are SGHNT and YENEEA. The CDR3 runs 14 residues.

The gene calls are TRBV27 and TRBJ1-4; possibly TRBD1 for D (5 bases). Looked up from germline, CDR1 is MNHEY and CDR2 is SMNVEV (reference sequence). Trimming took off 6 bases at V and 3 bases at J, with 17 bases between the two ends. CDR3 length: 16 residues. In DNA, the CDR3 is TGTGCCAGCAGACGTAGAGGTCAGGGCCCTAATGAAAAACTGTTTTTT. Encoded protein: CASRRRGQGPNEKLFF.

This clone was found once. The chain uses TRBV7-6 and TRBJ2-7, with TRBD2 matching 7 bases. The CDR3 extends over 14 amino acids. CDR1 and CDR2 from the germline V gene are SGHVS and FNYEAQ. Trimming took 5 bases from V and 2 from J; bases not matched to a gene: 6. CDR3 region: CASSPGGFAYEQYF. The CDR3 region has the DNA TGTGCCAGCAGCCCGGGGGGATTCGCCTACGAGCAGTACTTC.

The J gene is TRBJ1-2, the V gene TRBV7-2, with TRBD1 matching 7 bases. Germline CDR1 SGHTA, CDR2 FQGNSA. Trimming at V came to 2 bases and at J to 7 bases, leaving 13 bases not matched to a gene. The CDR3 contains 16 residues. As DNA, the CDR3 is TGTGCCAGCAGCTTACCAGAAGACAGGGTTCGTGGTGGCTACACCTTC. This encodes CASSLPEDRVRGGYTF.

The chain is built from TRBV7-9 and TRBJ1-4; D is possibly TRBD1 (5 bases). This CDR3 spans 18 amino acids. V was cut by 4 bases and J by 0 bases, with 18 bases left in between. Germline loops: CDR1 SEHNR, CDR2 FQNEAQ (reference sequence). The CDR3 DNA reads as TGTGCCAGCAGCTCTCCCCCGGGGGGTGGGGCAACTAATGAAAAACTGTTTTTT. It translates to CASSSPPGGGATNEKLFF.

To note about this clone: As the CDR3 is not closed by the conserved phenylalanine or tryptophan, this likely results from a read error. The gene calls are TRBV7-9 and TRBJ2-3; 7 bases align to TRBD1. After removal of 3 bases from V and 0 bases from J, the junction contained 6 bases not matched to a gene. Germline CDR1 and CDR2: SEHNR and FQNEAQ (reference sequence). CDR3 length: 16 residues. The CDR3 region has the DNA TGTGCCAGCAGCTTTGGACAGACAGGGAGCACAGATACGCAGTATCTT. Protein sequence: CASSFGQTGSTDTQYL.

The chain joins TRBV9 to TRBJ2-7; TRBD1 aligns across 9 bases. After removal of 0 bases from V and 2 bases from J, the junction contained 3 bases not matched to a gene. The germline V gene encodes CDR1 SGDLS and CDR2 YYNGEE. The length of the CDR3 is 15 residues. Here the CDR3 reads CASSVGQGVPYEQYF. The CDR3 DNA sequence: TGTGCCAGCAGCGTAGGACAGGGGGTTCCCTACGAGCAGTACTTC.

This sequence joins TRBV7-6 and TRBJ2-3; the D gene could be TRBD1 or TRBD2 (5 bases each). Trimming stripped 5 bases from V and 4 bases from J, with 7 bases between. Germline-derived CDR1 and CDR2 are SGHVS and FNYEAQ. The CDR3 sequence is 12 residues long. As DNA, the CDR3 is TGTGCCAGCAGCGTGGGGGCAGATACGCAGTATTTT. Protein product: CASSVGADTQYF.

The CDR3 bases are TGTGCCACCTGGGCCCGGTATAATTCACCCCTCCACTTT. Protein product: CATWARYNSPLHF. The chain employs TRBV6-1 and TRBJ1-6, with no clear D. Per germline, CDR1 MNHNS and CDR2 SASEGT. Trimming removed 10 bases from V and 4 bases from J, with 11 bases in between. The CDR3 length is 13 residues.

The V and J genes are TRBV7-9 and TRBJ1-1; maybe TRBD1 (5 bases). In germline, CDR1 is SEHNR, CDR2 FQNEAQ (reference sequence). CDR3 size: 12 residues. V gave up 6 bases and J gave up 2 bases, with 7 bases separating them. DNA for the CDR3: TGTGCCAGCAGTTGGGACAACACTGAAGCTTTCTTT. Amino acids: CASSWDNTEAFF.

The gene calls are TRBV5-1 and TRBJ1-1, with no clear D. There are 14 residues in the CDR3. Germline loops: CDR1 SGHRS, CDR2 YFSETQ. V shed 0 bases and J shed 3 bases, with 9 bases lying between them. The CDR3 protein is CASSLAGSDTEAFF. The DNA of the CDR3 is TGCGCCAGCAGCTTGGCGGGGTCCGACACTGAAGCTTTCTTT.

The chain couples TRBV20-1 to TRBJ2-7; D is unresolved. V dropped 1 base and J dropped 2 bases, with 3 bases sitting between them. From germline, CDR1 is DFQATT and CDR2 SNEGSKA (reference sequence). CDR3 length: 11 residues. The CDR3 DNA reads TGCAGTGCTAGAGCCGCCTACGAGCAGTACTTC. This gives the protein CSARAAYEQYF.

This clone has just a few counts. J is TRBJ1-6 and V is TRBV11-2; no definite D call. In germline, CDR1 is SGHAT, CDR2 FQNNGV. The CDR3 covers 15 residues. Between the trimmed V and J ends, which lost 5 bases and 9 bases, there was a span of 17 bases. The CDR3 DNA is TGTGCCAGCAGCCCGAGGCAGGCCTCGGGTTCACCCCTCCACTTT. This gives the protein CASSPRQASGSPLHF.

The chain couples TRBV7-9 to TRBJ1-1; D remains unclear. In germline, CDR1 is SEHNR, CDR2 FQNEAQ (reference sequence). This CDR3 is 14 amino acids long. V was trimmed by 3 bases and J by 0 bases, leaving 8 bases between them. The CDR3 spells CASSFTGMNTEAFF. DNA of the CDR3: TGTGCCAGCAGCTTTACCGGAATGAACACTGAAGCTTTCTTT.

CDR3 sequence: CASGSLGNTIYF. Here the CDR3 DNA reads TGTGCCAGCGGATCCTTGGGAAACACCATATATTTT. The chain uses TRBV6-5 and TRBJ1-3; D not certain. The ends were cut back, 8 bases at V and 4 bases at J, with 9 bases in the middle. Germline values: CDR1 MNHEY, CDR2 SVGAGI. CDR3 length: 12 amino acids.

V usage is TRBV14 and J usage is TRBJ2-1; D may match TRBD1 or TRBD2 (6 bases each). Looked up from germline, CDR1 is SGHDN and CDR2 is FVKESK. This CDR3 spans 15 amino acids. V dropped 4 bases and J dropped 7 bases, with 17 bases sitting between them. DNA for the CDR3: TGTGCCAGCAGCCCTCCTTATGGGGGGCGGAATGAGCAGTTCTTC. As protein: CASSPPYGGRNEQFF.

The chain employs TRBV19 and TRBJ1-2; 9 bases align to TRBD1. The germline gives CDR1 LNHDA, CDR2 SQIVND (reference sequence). The length of the CDR3 is 14 residues. Losses at the gene ends were 6 bases for V and 7 bases for J; bases not matched to a gene: 9. CDR3 loop: CASSPGTGTFGYTF. CDR3 bases: TGTGCCAGTAGCCCCGGGACAGGGACATTTGGCTACACCTTC.

The chain carries TRBV27 and TRBJ2-3; 8 nucleotides align to TRBD1. In germline, CDR1 is MNHEY, CDR2 SMNVEV (reference sequence). The CDR3 runs to 16 residues. The ends lost 5 bases at V and 4 bases at J; junction bases unmatched: 11. The CDR3 here is CASSGTFRTGSDTQYF. The CDR3 nucleotides are TGTGCCAGCAGTGGTACTTTTAGGACAGGGTCAGATACGCAGTATTTT.

V is TRBV5-1 and J is TRBJ1-3; D is unclear. Germline V lookup: CDR1 SGHRS, CDR2 YFSETQ. The V end lost 2 bases, the J end lost 0 bases, and 9 bases lay between the germline ends. The CDR3 consists of 15 residues. CDR3 sequence reads: CASSFTESSGNTIYF. The CDR3 DNA is TGCGCCAGCAGCTTCACGGAGAGCTCTGGAAACACCATATATTTT.

The gene calls are TRBV25-1 and TRBJ2-2, with D uncertain. CDR3 size: 15 residues. V lost 3 bases, J lost 1 base, and 9 bases lay in between. Germline loops: CDR1 MGHDK, CDR2 SYGVNS. The CDR3 sequence: CASSETRVNTGELFF. CDR3 DNA sequence: TGTGCCAGCAGTGAGACACGGGTGAACACCGGGGAGCTGTTTTTT.

The chain links TRBV15 to TRBJ2-1; tentatively, D is TRBD2 (5 bases). The CDR3 has 14 residues. V gave up 1 base and J gave up 4 bases, with 8 bases separating them. The germline gives CDR1 LNHNV, CDR2 YYDKDF (reference sequence). The CDR3 region has the DNA TGTGCCACCAGCAGAGGGACTTCTTACAATGAGCAGTTCTTC. Its protein product is CATSRGTSYNEQFF.